This TCR beta chain came from a study of regulatory T cells in long-lasting Graves disease. The time point here: newly diagnosed GD, antithyroid drugs for less than 3 months. Generation of the TCR library employed RNA extracted from PBMCs. With iRepertoire HTBI primers and Arm-PCR of CDR3 regions, TCR beta libraries were built. TCRdb passed the multiplex PCR reads through MiXCR, listing each CDR3 protein once. The table has over 500,000 distinct CDR3 sequences, roughly 15% seen once. The V gene end was trimmed by 5 bases and the J gene end by 7 bases; junction bases not matched to a gene: 9. Germline loops: CDR1 MNHNS, CDR2 SASEGT. The CDR3 is 15 amino acids. This clonotype appeared many times. These data were likewise used in another study, on T cells in Graves' hyperthyroidism and ophthalmopathy. Per that paper: Patients were excluded for uncontrolled infection, other autoimmune disease, pregnancy or lactation. Together with thyroid ultrasound, orbital computed tomography, serum thyroxine and TRAb, clinical symptoms were used for diagnoses. Peripheral blood also featured most of the thyroid clonotypes expanded above 0.001.

The chain has TRBV6-1 and TRBJ1-5; 9 bases map to TRBD1. The sequencing here drew on peripheral blood mononuclear cells (PBMCs), taken at new diagnosis, from a patient treated with antithyroid drugs. This receptor was taken from a woman in her 30s with Graves disease. As DNA, the CDR3 is TGTGCCAGCAGTAACAGGGGGCTAGAGGGACAGCCCCAGCATTTT. Protein: CASSNRGLEGQPQHF.